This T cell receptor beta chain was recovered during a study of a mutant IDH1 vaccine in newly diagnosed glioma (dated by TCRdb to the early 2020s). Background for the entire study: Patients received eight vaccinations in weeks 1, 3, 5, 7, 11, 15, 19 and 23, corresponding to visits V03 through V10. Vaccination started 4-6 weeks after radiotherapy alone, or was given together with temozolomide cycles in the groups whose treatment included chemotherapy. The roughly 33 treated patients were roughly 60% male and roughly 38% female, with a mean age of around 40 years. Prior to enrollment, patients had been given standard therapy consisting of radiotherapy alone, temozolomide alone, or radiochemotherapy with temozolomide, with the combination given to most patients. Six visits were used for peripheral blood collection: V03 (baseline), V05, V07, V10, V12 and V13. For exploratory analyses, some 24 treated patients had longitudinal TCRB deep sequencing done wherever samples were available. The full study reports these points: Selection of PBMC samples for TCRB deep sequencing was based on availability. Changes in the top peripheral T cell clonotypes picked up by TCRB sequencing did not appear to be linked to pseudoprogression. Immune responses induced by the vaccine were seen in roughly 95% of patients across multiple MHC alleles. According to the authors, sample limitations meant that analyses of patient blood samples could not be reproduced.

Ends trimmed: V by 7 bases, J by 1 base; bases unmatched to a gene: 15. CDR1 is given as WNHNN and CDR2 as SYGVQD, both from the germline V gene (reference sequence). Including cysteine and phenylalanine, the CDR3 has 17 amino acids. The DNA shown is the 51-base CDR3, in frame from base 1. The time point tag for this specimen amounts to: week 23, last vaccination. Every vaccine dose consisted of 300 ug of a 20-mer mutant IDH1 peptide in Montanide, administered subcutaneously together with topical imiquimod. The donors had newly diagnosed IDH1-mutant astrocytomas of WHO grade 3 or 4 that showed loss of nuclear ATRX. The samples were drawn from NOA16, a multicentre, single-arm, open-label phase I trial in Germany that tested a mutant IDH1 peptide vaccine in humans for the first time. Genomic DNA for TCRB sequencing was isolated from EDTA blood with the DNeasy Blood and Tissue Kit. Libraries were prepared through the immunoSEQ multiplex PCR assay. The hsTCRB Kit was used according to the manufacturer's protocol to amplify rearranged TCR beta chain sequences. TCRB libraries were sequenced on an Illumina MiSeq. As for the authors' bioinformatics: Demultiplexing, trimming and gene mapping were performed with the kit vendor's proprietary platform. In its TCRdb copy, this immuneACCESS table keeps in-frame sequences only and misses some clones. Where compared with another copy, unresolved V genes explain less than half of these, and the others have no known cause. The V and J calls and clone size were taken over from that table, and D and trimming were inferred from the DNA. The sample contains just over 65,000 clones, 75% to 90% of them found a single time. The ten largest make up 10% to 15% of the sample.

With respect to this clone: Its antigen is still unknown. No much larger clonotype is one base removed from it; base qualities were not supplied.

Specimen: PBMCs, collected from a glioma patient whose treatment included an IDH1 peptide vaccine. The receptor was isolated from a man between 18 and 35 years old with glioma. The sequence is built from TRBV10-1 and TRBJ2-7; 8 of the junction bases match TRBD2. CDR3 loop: CASISRSGSPRSYEQYF. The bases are TGCGCCAGCATCAGTAGAAGCGGGAGCCCCAGATCCTACGAGCAGTACTTC.